This T cell receptor beta chain appears in the sequencing data of a study of blood T cells in healthy people across ages. It was with a sample-barcoded 5' primer and a J-beta primer mix that a second PCR of about 6 to 11 cycles was run. TCRdb independently ran MiXCR on the 5' RACE reads; one entry per CDR3 protein. This sample has 750,000 to 950,000 distinct CDR3 sequences, with about 53% found just once. The CDR3 consists of 13 residues. V was shortened by 4 bases and J by 4 bases, with 10 bases between the two germline ends. Germline V gene lookup returns CDR1 KGHSH and CDR2 LQKENI. Regarding this clonotype: The antigen is unknown.

General observations from the study: Fewer expanded clones and more diversity marked long-lived versus aged donors.

This sequence was found in an elderly man in good health. This sequence joins TRBV18 and TRBJ2-5; tentative D call: TRBD2 (5 bases). The sequenced sample consisted of blood. The CDR3 nucleotides are TGTGCCAGCTCACAGGGAGTAGTAGAGACCCAGTACTTC. This sequence encodes CASSQGVVETQYF. The entire variable domain, with the rest obtained from reference TRBV18 and TRBJ2-5, is as follows: NAGVMQNPRHLVRRRGQEARLRCSPMKGHSHVYWYRQLPEEGLKFMVYLQKENIIDESGMPKERFSAEFPKEGPSILRIQQVVRGDSAAYFCASSQGVVETQYFGPGTRLLVL.